This T cell receptor (beta chain) was identified during a study of long-term antiretroviral therapy in people with HIV. Version v3.0 of the immunoSEQ assay was performed at survey level. Measured with immunoSEQ multiplex PCR; TCRdb has only the in-frame clones, and not every one. Here the sample spans under 30,000 clones, under 85% being singletons. Germline CDR1 SGHRS, CDR2 YFSETQ. This CDR3 spans 16 amino acids. V lost 1 base and J lost 1, with 13 bases in between. The chain carries TRBV5-1 and TRBJ2-3, with D perhaps given as TRBD1 or TRBD2 (7 bases each). The receptor was derived from a middle-aged man with HIV. The sequencing here drew on unsorted PBMCs, taken 3 years after starting antiretroviral therapy. This chain's CDR3 is CASSLFSGTGTDTQYF. DNA of the CDR3: TGCGCCAGCAGCTTGTTCAGCGGGACAGGCACAGATACGCAGTATTTT.